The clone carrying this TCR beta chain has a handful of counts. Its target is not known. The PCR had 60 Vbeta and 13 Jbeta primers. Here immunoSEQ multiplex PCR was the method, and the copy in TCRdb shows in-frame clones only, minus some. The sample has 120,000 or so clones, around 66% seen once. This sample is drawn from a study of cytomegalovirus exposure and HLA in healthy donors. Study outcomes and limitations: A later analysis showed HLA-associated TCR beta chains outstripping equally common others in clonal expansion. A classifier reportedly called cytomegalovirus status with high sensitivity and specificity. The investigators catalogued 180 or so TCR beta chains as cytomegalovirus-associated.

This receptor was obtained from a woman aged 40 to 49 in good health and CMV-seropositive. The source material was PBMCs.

The CDR3 nucleotides read TGTGCCAGCAGCTTAGTGGGGGGCTCCTACAATGAGCAGTTCTTC. Amino acid sequence: CASSLVGGSYNEQFF. The chain links TRBV7-8 to TRBJ2-1; D might be TRBD2 (6 bases). The CDR3 is 15 amino acids. Trimming shortened V by 1 base and J by 0 bases, and 7 bases separated the two germline ends. Per the germline V gene, CDR1 is SGHVS and CDR2 is FQNEAQ.